The clone carrying this T cell receptor (beta chain) was seen repeatedly, ten times or more. Its antigen is undetermined. This sample stems from a study of neurological immune-mediated disorders. General study points: There were no CDR3 amino acid sequences shared by expanded clones across subjects, a result suggesting private repertoires in all groups.

Synthesis of cDNA was carried out by template-switch 5'RACE. The reaction used 10-nucleotide random UMIs. From 15-18 subjects, over 160 million TCR-beta sequences were obtained in each sequencing run. MiXCR, run by TCRdb on the 5' RACE reads, gives a single entry per CDR3 protein. Of roughly 50,000 distinct CDR3 sequences listed, roughly 13% were seen once; the top ten hold about 10%. Germline V gives CDR1 SGHTA, CDR2 FQGTGA. Trimming removed 2 bases at V and 1 base at J, with 12 bases between. The CDR3 has 16 amino acids. The sample comprised PBMCs. The receptor comes from a woman in her sixties with HTLV-1-associated myelopathy (HAM/TSP). This chain uses TRBV7-3 with TRBJ1-5; no firm D call. The CDR3 DNA reads as TGTGCCAGCAGCTTAGTATACGGCCCCAGCAATCAGCCCCAGCATTTT. It yields the protein CASSLVYGPSNQPQHF.